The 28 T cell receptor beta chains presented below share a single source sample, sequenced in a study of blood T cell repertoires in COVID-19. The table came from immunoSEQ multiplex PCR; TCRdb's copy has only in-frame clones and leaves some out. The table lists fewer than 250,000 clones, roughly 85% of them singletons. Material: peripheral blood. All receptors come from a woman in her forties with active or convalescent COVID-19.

This CDR3 is CAARDKPGYGYTF. The CDR3 nucleotides read TGTGCCGCGAGGGATAAACCTGGGTACGGCTACACCTTC. This chain uses TRBV19 with TRBJ1-2; no firm D call. This CDR3 is 13 amino acids long. In germline, CDR1 is LNHDA, CDR2 SQIVND (reference sequence). Trimming took off 11 bases at V and 8 bases at J, with 21 bases between the two ends.

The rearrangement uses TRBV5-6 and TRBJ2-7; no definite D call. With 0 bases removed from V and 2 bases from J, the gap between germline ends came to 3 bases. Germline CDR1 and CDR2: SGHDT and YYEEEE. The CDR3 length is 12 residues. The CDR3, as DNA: TGTGCCAGCAGCTTGGCCGCCTACGAGCAGTACTTC. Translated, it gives CASSLAAYEQYF.

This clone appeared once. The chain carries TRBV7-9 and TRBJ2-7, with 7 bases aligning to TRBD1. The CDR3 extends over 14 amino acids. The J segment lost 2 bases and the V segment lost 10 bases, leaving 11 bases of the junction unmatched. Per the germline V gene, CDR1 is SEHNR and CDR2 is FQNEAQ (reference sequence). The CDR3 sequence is CATDGRTGAYEQYF. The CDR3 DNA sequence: TGTGCCACCGACGGAAGGACAGGAGCCTACGAGCAGTACTTC. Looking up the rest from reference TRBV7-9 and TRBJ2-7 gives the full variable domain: DTGVSQNPRHKITKRGQNVTFRCDPISEHNRLYWYRQTLGQGPEFLTYFQNEAQLEKSRLLSDRFSAERPKGSFSTLEIQRTEQGDSAMYLCATDGRTGAYEQYFGPGTRLTVT.

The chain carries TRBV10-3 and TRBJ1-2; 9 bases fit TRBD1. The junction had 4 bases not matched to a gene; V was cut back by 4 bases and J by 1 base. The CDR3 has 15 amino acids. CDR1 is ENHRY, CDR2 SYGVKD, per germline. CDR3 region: CAISGTGALNYGYTF. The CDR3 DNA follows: TGTGCCATCAGTGGGACAGGGGCACTTAACTATGGCTACACCTTC.

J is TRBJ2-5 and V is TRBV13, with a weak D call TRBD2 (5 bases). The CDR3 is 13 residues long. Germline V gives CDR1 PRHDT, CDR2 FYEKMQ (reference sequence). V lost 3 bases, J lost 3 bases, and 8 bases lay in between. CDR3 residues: CASSFFGEETQYF. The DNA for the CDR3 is TGTGCCAGCAGCTTTTTCGGGGAAGAGACCCAGTACTTC.

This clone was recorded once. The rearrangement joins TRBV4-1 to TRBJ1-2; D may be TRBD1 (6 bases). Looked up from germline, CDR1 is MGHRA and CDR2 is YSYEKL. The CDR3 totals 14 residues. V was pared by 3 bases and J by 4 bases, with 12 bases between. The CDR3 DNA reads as TGCGCCAGCAGCCAGTTGACAGGATTCTATGGCTACACCTTC. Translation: CASSQLTGFYGYTF.

This chain's CDR3 is CASSSRPGQPQHF. CDR3 coding DNA: TGTGCCAGCAGCTCCCGACCGGGGCAGCCCCAGCATTTT. The genes are TRBV11-1 and TRBJ1-5; D is unclear. Trimming pared 4 bases from V and 7 bases from J, leaving 11 bases between. Germline CDR1 SGHAT, CDR2 FQDESV (reference sequence). The CDR3 consists of 13 residues.

In DNA form, the CDR3 reads TGCAGCGTTCGGGACTCCCTCTACAATGAGCAGTTCTTC. This gives the protein CSVRDSLYNEQFF. The chain recombines TRBV29-1 with TRBJ2-1, with D maybe TRBD2 (6 bases). V was trimmed by 5 bases and J by 3 bases, leaving 11 bases between them. The CDR3 has 13 amino acids. CDR1 is SQVTM, CDR2 ANQGSEA, per germline.

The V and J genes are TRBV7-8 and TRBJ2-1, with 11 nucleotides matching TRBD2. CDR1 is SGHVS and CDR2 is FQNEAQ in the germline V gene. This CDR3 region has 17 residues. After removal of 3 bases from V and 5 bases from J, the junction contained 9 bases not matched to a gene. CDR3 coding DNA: TGTGCCAGCAGCTTGGAAAATCTAGCGGGGGGAAACAATGAGCAGTTCTTC. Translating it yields CASSLENLAGGNNEQFF.

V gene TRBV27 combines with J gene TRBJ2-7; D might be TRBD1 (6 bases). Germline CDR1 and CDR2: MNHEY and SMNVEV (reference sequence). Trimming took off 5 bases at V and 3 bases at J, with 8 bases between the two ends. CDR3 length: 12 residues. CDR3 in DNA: TGTGCCAGCAGTGCGACAGGCTACGAGCAGTACTTC. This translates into CASSATGYEQYF.

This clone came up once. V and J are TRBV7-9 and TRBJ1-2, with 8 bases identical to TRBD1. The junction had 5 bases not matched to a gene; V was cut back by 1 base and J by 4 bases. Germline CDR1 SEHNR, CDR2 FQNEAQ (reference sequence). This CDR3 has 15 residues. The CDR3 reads CASSLGAGGAYGYTF. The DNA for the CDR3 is TGTGCCAGCAGCTTAGGGGCAGGGGGCGCCTATGGCTACACCTTC.

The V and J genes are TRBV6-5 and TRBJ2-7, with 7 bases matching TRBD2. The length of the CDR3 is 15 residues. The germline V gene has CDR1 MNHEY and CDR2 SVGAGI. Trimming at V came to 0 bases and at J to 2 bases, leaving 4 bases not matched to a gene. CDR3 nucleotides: TGTGCCAGCAGTTACTCGGGGGAGGGGCCCTACGAGCAGTACTTC. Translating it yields CASSYSGEGPYEQYF.

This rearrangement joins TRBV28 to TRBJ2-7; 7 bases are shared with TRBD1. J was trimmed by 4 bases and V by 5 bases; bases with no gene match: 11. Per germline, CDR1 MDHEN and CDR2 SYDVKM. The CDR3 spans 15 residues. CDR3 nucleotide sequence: TGTGCCAGCAGTCGTGGCCGACAGGGTGGGTACGAGCAGTACTTC. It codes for CASSRGRQGGYEQYF.

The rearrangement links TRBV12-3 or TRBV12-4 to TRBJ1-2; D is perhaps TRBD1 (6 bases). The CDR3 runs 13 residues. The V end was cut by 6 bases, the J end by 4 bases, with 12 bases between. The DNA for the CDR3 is TGTGCCAGCAGGATGCAGGGGAGCTATGGCTACACCTTC. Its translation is CASRMQGSYGYTF.

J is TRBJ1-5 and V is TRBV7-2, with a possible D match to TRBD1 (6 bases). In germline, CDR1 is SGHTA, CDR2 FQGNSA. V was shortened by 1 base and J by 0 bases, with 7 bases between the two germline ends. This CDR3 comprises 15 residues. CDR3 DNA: TGTGCCAGCAGCTTAGGCAGGGGTAGCAATCAGCCCCAGCATTTT. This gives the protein CASSLGRGSNQPQHF.

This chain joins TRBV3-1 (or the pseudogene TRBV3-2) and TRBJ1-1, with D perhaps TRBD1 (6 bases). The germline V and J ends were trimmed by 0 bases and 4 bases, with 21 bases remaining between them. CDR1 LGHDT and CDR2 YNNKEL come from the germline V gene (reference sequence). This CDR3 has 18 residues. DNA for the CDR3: TGTGCCAGCAGCCAAGATGGTCCCCACACAGGGTTCGTCACTGAAGCTTTCTTT. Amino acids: CASSQDGPHTGFVTEAFF.

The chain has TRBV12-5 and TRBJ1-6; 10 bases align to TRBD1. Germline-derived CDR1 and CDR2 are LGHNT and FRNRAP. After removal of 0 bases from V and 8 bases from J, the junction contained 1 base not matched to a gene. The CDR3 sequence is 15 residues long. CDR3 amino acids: CASGLVGQGHSPLHF. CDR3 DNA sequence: TGTGCTAGTGGTTTGGTGGGACAGGGGCATTCACCCCTCCACTTT.

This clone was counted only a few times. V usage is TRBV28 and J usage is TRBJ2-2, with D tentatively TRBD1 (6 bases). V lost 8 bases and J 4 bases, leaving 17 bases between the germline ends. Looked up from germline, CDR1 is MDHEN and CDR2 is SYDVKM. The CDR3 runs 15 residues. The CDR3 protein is CASGYSQGGTGELFF. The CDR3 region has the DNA TGTGCCAGCGGCTATTCACAGGGCGGCACCGGGGAGCTGTTTTTT. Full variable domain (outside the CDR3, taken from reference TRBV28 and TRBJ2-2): DVKVTQSSRYLVKRTGEKVFLECVQDMDHENMFWYRQDPGLGLRLIYFSYDVKMKEKGDIPEGYSVSREKKERFSLILESASTNQTSMYLCASGYSQGGTGELFFGEGSRLTVL.

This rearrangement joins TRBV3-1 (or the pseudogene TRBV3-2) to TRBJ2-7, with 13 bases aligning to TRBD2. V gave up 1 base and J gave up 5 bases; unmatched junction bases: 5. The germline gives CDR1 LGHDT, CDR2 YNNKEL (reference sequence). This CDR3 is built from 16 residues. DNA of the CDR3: TGTGCCAGCAGCCAAGTACTAGCGGGAGGGCCTCACGAGCAGTACTTC. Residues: CASSQVLAGGPHEQYF.

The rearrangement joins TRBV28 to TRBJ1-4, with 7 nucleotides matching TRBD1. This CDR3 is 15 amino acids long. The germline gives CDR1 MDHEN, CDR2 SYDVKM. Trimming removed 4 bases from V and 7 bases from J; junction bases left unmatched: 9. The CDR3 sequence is CASSYLDREIEKLFF. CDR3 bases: TGTGCCAGCAGTTATCTAGACAGGGAGATTGAAAAACTGTTTTTT. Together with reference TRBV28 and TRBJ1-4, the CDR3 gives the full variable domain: DVKVTQSSRYLVKRTGEKVFLECVQDMDHENMFWYRQDPGLGLRLIYFSYDVKMKEKGDIPEGYSVSREKKERFSLILESASTNQTSMYLCASSYLDREIEKLFFGSGTQLSVL.

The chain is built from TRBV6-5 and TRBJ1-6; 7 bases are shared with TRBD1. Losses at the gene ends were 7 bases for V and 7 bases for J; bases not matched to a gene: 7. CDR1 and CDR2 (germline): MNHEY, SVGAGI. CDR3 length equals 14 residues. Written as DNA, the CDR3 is TGTGCCAGCATGGTGGGACAGTCGAATTCACCCCTCCACTTT. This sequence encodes CASMVGQSNSPLHF.

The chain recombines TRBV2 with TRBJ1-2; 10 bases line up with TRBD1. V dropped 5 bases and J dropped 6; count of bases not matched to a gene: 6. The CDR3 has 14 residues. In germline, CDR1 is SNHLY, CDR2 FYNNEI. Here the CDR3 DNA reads TGTGCCAGCAGTAGGACAGGGGGTATGGATGGCTACACCTTC. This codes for CASSRTGGMDGYTF.

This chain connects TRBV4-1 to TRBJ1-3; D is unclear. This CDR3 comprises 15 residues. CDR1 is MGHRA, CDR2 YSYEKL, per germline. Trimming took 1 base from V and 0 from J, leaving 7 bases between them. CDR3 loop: CASSQGAFSGNTIYF. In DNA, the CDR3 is TGCGCCAGCAGCCAAGGGGCCTTCTCTGGAAACACCATATATTTT.

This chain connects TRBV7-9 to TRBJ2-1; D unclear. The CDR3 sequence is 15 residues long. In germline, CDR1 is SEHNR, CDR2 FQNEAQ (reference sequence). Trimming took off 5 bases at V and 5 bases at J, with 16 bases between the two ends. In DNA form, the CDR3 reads TGTGCCAGCAGCCCCCGCCTACGCGCCGACAATGAGCAGTTCTTC. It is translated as CASSPRLRADNEQFF.

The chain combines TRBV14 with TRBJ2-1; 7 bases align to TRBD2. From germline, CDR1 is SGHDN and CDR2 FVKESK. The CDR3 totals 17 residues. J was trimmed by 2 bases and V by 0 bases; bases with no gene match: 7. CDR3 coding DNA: TGTGCCAGCAGCCAAGAGTTCGGGGGGAACACCTACAATGAGCAGTTCTTC. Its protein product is CASSQEFGGNTYNEQFF. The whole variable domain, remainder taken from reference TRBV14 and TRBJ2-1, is EAGVTQFPSHSVIEKGQTVTLRCDPISGHDNLYWYRRVMGKEIKFLLHFVKESKQDESGMPNNRFLAERTGGTYSTLKVQPAELEDSGVYFCASSQEFGGNTYNEQFFGPGTRLTVL.

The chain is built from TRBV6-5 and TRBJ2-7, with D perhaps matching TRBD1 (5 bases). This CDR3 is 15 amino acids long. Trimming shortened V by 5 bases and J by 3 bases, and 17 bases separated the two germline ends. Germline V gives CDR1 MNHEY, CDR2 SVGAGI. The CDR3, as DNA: TGTGCCAGCAGTCCCGATGGGGCTTCGGGCTACGAGCAGTACTTC. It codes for CASSPDGASGYEQYF.

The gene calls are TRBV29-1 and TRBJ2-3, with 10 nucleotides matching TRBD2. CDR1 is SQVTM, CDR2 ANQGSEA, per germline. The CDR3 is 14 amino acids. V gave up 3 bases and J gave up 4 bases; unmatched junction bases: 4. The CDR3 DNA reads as TGCAGCGTTGACCCTAGCGGGAGAGCAGATACGCAGTATTTT. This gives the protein CSVDPSGRADTQYF.

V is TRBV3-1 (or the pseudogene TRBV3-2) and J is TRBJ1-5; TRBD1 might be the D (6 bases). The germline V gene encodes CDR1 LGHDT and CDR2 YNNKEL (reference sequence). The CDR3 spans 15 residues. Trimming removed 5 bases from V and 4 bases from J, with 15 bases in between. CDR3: CASSARDIGNQPQHF. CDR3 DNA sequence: TGTGCCAGCAGCGCCCGGGACATCGGAAATCAGCCCCAGCATTTT.